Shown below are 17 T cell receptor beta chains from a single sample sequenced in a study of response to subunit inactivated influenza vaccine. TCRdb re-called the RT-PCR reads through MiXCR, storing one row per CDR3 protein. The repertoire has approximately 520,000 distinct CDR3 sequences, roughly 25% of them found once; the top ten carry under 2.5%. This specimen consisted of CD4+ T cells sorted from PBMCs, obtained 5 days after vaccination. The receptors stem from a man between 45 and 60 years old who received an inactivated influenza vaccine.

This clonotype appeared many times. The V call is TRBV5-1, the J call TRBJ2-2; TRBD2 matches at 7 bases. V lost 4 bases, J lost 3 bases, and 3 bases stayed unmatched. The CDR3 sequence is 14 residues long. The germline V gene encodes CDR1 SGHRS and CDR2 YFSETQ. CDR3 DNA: TGCGCCAGCAGCCATGGGGGGGACACCGGGGAGCTGTTTTTT. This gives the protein CASSHGGDTGELFF.

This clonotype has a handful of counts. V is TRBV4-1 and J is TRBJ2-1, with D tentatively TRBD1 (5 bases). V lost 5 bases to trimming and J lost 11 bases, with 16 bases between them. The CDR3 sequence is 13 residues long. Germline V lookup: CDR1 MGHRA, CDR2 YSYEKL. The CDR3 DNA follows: TGCGCCAGCAGCTCCCAACAGGCCCTACAGCAGTTCTTC. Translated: CASSSQQALQQFF.

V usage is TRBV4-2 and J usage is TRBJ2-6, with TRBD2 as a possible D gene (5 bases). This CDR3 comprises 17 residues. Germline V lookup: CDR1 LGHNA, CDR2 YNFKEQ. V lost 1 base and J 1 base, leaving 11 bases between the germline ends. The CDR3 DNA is TGTGCCAGCAGCCAAGGTGAGGGTATGTCTGGGGCCAACGTCCTGACTTTC. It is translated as CASSQGEGMSGANVLTF.

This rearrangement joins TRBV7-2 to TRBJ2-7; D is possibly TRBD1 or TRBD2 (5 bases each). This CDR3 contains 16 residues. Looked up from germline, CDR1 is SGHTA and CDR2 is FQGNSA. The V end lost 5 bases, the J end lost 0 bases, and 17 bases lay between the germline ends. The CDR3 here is CASSPSWGRSSYEQYF. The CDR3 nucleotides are TGTGCCAGCAGCCCCAGCTGGGGACGCAGCTCCTACGAGCAGTACTTC.

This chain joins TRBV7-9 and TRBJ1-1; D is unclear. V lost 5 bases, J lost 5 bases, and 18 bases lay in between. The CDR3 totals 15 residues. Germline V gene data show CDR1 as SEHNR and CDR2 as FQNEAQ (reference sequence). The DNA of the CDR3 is TGTGCCAGCAGCCTCCCCCGGGTTGAAGGTACTGAAGCTTTCTTT. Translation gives CASSLPRVEGTEAFF.

The CDR3 DNA reads TGTGCCAGCACCAACAGGGGAGGCACCGGGGAGCTGTTTTTT. As protein: CASTNRGGTGELFF. V usage is TRBV6-1 and J usage is TRBJ2-2; possibly TRBD1 for D (7 bases). Germline V gene data show CDR1 as MNHNS and CDR2 as SASEGT. The CDR3 spans 14 residues. The V gene lost 7 bases and the J gene lost 4 bases, with 13 bases spanning the gap.

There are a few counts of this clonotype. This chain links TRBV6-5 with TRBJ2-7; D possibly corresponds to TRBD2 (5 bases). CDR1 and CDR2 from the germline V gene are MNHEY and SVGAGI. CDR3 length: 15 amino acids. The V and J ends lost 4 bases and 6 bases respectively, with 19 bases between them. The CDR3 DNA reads TGTGCCAGCAGTTCGATTCTAGCAGCGGCGTCCGAGCAGTACTTC. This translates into CASSSILAAASEQYF.

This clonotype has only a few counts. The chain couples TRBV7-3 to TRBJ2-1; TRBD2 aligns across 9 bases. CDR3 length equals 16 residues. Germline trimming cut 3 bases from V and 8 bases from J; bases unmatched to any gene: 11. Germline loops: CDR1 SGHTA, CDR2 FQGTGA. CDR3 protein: CASSLLAGAGRDEQFF. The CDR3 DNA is TGTGCCAGCAGCTTGTTAGCGGGGGCCGGTCGGGATGAGCAGTTCTTC. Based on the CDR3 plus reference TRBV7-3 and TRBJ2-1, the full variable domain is GAGVSQTPSNKVTEKGKYVELRCDPISGHTALYWYRQSLGQGPEFLIYFQGTGAADDSGLPNDRFFAVRPEGSVSTLKIQRTERGDSAVYLCASSLLAGAGRDEQFFGPGTRLTVL.

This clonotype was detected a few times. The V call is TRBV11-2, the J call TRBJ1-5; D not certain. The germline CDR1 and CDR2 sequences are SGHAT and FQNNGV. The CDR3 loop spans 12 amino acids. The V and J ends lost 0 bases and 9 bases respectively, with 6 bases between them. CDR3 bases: TGTGCCAGCAGCTTAGACCGGGGGCCCCAGCATTTT. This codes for CASSLDRGPQHF.

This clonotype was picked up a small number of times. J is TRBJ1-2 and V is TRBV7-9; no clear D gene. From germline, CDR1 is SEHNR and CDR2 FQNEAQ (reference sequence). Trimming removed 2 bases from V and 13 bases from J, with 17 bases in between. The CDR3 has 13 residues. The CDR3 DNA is TGTGCCAGCAGCTTAACCCGGGGTGGCGGGTGCACCTTC. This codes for CASSLTRGGGCTF.

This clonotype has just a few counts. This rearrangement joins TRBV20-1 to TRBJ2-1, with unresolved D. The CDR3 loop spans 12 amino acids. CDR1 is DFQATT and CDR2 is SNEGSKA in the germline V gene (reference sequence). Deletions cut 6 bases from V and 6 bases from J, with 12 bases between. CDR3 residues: CSAAGSGNEQFF. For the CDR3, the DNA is TGCAGTGCCGCTGGGTCAGGCAATGAGCAGTTCTTC.

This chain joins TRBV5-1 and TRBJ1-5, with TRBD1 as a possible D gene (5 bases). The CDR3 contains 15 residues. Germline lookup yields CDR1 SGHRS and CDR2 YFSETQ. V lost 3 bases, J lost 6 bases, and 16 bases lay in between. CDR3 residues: CASSSLGERSQPQHF. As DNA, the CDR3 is TGCGCCAGCAGCTCTCTAGGGGAGCGAAGTCAGCCCCAGCATTTT.

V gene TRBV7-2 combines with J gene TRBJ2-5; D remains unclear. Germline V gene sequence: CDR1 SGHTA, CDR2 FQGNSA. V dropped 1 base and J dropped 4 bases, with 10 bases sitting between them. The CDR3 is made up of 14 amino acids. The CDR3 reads CASSLGWVGETQYF. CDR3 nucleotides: TGTGCCAGCAGCTTAGGGTGGGTCGGAGAGACCCAGTACTTC.

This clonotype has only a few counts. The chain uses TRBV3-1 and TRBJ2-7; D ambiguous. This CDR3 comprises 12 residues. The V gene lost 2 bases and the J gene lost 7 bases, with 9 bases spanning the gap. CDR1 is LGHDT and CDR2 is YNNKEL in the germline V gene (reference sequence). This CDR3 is CASSQSETEQYF. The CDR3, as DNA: TGTGCCAGCAGCCAAAGCGAGACGGAGCAGTACTTC.

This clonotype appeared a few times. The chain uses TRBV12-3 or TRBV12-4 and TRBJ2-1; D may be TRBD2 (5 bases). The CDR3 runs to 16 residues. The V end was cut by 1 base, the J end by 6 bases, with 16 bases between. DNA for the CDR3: TGTGCCAGCAGTTTAGGTAGAGGGATCGCGGCCAATGAGCAGTTCTTC. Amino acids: CASSLGRGIAANEQFF.

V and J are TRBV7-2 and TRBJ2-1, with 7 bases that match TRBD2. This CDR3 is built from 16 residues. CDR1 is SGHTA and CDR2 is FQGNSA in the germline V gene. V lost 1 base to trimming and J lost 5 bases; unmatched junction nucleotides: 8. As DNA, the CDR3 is TGTGCCAGCAGCTTAGTTGCCCTAGCGGTGAACAATGAGCAGTTCTTC. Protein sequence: CASSLVALAVNNEQFF.

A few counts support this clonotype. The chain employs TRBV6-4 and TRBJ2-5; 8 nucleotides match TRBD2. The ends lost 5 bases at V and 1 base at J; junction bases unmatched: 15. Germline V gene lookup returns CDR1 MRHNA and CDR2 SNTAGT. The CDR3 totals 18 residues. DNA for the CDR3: TGTGCCAGCAGTCGACTCGTAAAATGGACTAGCCCCCAAGAGACCCAGTACTTC. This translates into CASSRLVKWTSPQETQYF.